These 5 T cell receptor beta chains came from one sample sequenced in a study of identical twins (dated by TCRdb to the mid-2010s). The method behind the library was 5' RACE. TCRdb names Illumina HiSeq 2000 as the instrument used. TCRdb reran the public reads through fastp at Q25 and MiXCR, keeping productive beta chains. Rows with a matching CDR3 protein are joined into one entry that keeps the most common DNA and genes. In this sample the table shows 500,000 or so distinct CDR3 sequences, about 20% of which occur a single time. Of the sample, roughly 0.9% falls within the top ten clones. The data also belong to a second study, concerning T cells expressing NK-cell markers.

The sequenced sample was CD4+ T cells sorted from blood. The origin of the receptors is a woman aged 18-30 years in good health.

Here the CDR3 reads CASMKDRNYNEQFF. The CDR3 coding sequence is TGTGCCAGCATGAAAGACCGTAACTACAATGAGCAGTTCTTC. The chain couples TRBV11-2 to TRBJ2-1; D is unresolved. V was shortened by 7 bases and J by 3 bases, with 13 bases between the two germline ends. Per the germline V gene, CDR1 is SGHAT and CDR2 is FQNNGV. The CDR3 length is 14 residues.

V is TRBV5-1 and J is TRBJ2-7; 8 nucleotides line up with TRBD2. V was pared by 0 bases and J by 2 bases, with 4 bases of the junction left unmatched. CDR3 length: 15 residues. Germline-derived CDR1 and CDR2 are SGHRS and YFSETQ. The CDR3, as DNA: TGCGCCAGCAGCTTGGCGGGGGGGGCGGCCTACGAGCAGTACTTC. It codes for CASSLAGGAAYEQYF. Full variable domain (remainder filled in from reference TRBV5-1 and TRBJ2-7): KAGVTQTPRYLIKTRGQQVTLSCSPISGHRSVSWYQQTPGQGLQFLFEYFSETQRNKGNFPGRFSGRQFSNSRSEMNVSTLELGDSALYLCASSLAGGAAYEQYFGPGTRLTVT.

The chain uses TRBV7-2 and TRBJ1-2, with 8 bases lining up with TRBD1. The V gene's germline CDR1 is SGHTA and CDR2 FQGNSA. The CDR3 runs 11 residues. V lost 5 bases to trimming and J lost 12 bases; unmatched junction nucleotides: 5. The CDR3 here is CASSLGQEDTF. CDR3 bases: TGTGCCAGCAGCCTGGGACAGGAAGACACCTTC.

This sequence joins TRBV7-9 and TRBJ1-1, with D perhaps matching TRBD1 (6 bases). Trimming removed 5 bases from V and 5 bases from J, with 18 bases in between. Germline V gene lookup returns CDR1 SEHNR and CDR2 FQNEAQ (reference sequence). This CDR3 has 15 amino acids. CDR3 loop: CASSLNRDIGTEAFF. In nucleotides, the CDR3 is TGTGCCAGCAGCCTAAACAGGGACATTGGAACTGAAGCTTTCTTT.

The table lists this clonotype with a few counts. This sequence joins TRBV5-5 and TRBJ2-2, with unresolved D. Germline V gives CDR1 SGHKS, CDR2 YYEKEE (reference sequence). The V end was cut by 1 base, the J end by 3 bases, with 13 bases between. The CDR3 has 16 amino acids. DNA for the CDR3: TGTGCCAGCAGCTTGTCCCCTAGGGTGGACACCGGGGAGCTGTTTTTT. This encodes CASSLSPRVDTGELFF.